This T cell receptor beta chain was identified during a study of blood T cell repertoires in COVID-19. Overall study context: Samples representing acute and convalescent COVID-19 were sourced from the United States, Italy and Spain. PBMCs, B-cell-depleted T cells, or T cells provided the cDNA or gDNA that made up the material.

Trimming stripped 0 bases from V and 7 bases from J, with 12 bases between. Germline V gene lookup returns CDR1 SGHAT and CDR2 FQNNGV. The CDR3 runs to 15 residues. Per the original data handling: Amplification of reference gene primers provided the estimated nucleated cell counts. Sequencing used immunoSEQ multiplex PCR; TCRdb keeps in-frame clones, though not all of them. V and J calls and clone size are as listed in that table; D and trimming were resolved from the DNA. The table records about 100,000 clones, approximately 86% of them present only once. The sequence was collected from a man between 45 and 60 years old with active or convalescent COVID-19. The sequenced sample was peripheral blood. The rearrangement links TRBV11-2 to TRBJ1-4; maybe TRBD1 (6 bases). The CDR3 DNA follows: TGTGCCAGCAGCTTAGAGGGGGCGGGTGCTGAAAAACTGTTTTTT. As protein: CASSLEGAGAEKLFF.